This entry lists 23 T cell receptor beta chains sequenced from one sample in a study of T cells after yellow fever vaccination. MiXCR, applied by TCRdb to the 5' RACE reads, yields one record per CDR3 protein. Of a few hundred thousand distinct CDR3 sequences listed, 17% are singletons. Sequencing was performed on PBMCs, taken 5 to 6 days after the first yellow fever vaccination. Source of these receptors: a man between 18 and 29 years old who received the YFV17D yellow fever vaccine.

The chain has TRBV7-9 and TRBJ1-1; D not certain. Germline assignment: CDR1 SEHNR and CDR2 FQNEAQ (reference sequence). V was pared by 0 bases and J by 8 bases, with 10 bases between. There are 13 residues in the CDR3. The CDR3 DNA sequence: TGTGCCAGCAGCTTAGCGCTTTACAGAGAAGCTTTCTTT. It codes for CASSLALYREAFF. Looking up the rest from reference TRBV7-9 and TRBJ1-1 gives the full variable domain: DTGVSQNPRHKITKRGQNVTFRCDPISEHNRLYWYRQTLGQGPEFLTYFQNEAQLEKSRLLSDRFSAERPKGSFSTLEIQRTEQGDSAMYLCASSLALYREAFFGQGTRLTVV.

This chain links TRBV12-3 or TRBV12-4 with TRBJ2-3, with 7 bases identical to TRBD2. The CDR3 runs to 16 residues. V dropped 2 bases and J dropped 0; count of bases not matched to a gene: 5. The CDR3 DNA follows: TGTGCCAGCAGTTTAAATGGGGGGGGGAGCACAGATACGCAGTATTTT. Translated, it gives CASSLNGGGSTDTQYF.

The CDR3 DNA follows: TGCAGTGCTACGGTGGGGAGCACTGAAGCTTTCTTT. Protein: CSATVGSTEAFF. V usage is TRBV20-1 and J usage is TRBJ1-1; D is undetermined. Germline loops: CDR1 DFQATT, CDR2 SNEGSKA (reference sequence). The V and J ends lost 4 bases and 4 bases respectively, with 10 bases between them. The length of the CDR3 is 12 residues.

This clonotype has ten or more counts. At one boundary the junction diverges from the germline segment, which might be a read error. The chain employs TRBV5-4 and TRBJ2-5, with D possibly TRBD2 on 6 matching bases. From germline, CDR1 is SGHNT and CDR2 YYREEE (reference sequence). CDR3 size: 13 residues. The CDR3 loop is CASSFGGEETQYF. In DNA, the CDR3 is TGCGCCAGCAGCTTCGGGGGAGAGGAGACCCAGTACTTC.

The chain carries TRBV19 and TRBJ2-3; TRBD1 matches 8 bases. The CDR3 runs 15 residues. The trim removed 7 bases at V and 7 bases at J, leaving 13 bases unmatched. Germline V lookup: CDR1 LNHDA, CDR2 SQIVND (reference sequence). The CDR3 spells CASTPDRALMNTQYF. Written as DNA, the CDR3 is TGTGCCAGTACTCCGGACAGGGCCCTGATGAATACGCAGTATTTT.

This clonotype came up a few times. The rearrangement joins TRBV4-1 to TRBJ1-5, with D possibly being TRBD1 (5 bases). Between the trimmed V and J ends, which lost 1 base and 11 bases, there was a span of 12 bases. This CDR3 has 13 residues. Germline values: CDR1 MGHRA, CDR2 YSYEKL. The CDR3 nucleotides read TGCGCCAGCAGCCAAGTGGGGACGGCGGCCCAGCATTTT. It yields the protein CASSQVGTAAQHF.

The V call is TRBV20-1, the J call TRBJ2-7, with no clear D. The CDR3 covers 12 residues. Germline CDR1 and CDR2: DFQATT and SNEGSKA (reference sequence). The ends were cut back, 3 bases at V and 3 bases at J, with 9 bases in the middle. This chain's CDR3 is CSARGSSYEQYF. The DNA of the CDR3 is TGCAGTGCTAGGGGTAGTAGCTACGAGCAGTACTTC.

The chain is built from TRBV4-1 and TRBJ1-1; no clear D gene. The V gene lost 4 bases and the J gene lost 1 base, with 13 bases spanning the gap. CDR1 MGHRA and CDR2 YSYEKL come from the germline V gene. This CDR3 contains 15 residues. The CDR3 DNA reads TGCGCCAGCAGCCCTCTCCTCCGGGGGAACACTGAAGCTTTCTTT. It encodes CASSPLLRGNTEAFF.

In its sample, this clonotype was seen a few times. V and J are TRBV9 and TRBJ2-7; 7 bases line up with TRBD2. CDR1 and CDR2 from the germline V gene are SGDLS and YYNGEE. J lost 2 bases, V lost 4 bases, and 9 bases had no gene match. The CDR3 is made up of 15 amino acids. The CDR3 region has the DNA TGTGCCAGCAGCCTCAGCGGGGCGTCGACCTACGAGCAGTACTTC. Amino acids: CASSLSGASTYEQYF.

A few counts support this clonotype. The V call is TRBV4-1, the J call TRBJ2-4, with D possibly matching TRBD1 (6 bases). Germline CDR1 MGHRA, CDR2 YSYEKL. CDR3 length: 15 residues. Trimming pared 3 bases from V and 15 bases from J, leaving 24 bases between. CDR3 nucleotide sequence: TGCGCCAGCAGCCACTACTTTCAGGGGAGAGATACCCCGTACTTC. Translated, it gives CASSHYFQGRDTPYF.

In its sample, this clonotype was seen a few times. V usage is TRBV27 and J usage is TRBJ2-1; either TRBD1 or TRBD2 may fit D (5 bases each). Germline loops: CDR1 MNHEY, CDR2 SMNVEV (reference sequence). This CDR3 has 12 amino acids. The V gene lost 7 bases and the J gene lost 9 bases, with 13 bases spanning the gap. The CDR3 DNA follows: TGTGCCAGCAATAAAAGGGGAGCTGAGCAGTTCTTC. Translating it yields CASNKRGAEQFF.

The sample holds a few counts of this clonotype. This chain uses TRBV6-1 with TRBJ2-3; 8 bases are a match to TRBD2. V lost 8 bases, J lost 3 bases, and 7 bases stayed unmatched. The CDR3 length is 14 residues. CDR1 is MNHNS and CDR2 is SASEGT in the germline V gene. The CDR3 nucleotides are TGTGCCAGCCTGGCAGCGGGGGATACAGATACGCAGTATTTT. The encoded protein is CASLAAGDTDTQYF.

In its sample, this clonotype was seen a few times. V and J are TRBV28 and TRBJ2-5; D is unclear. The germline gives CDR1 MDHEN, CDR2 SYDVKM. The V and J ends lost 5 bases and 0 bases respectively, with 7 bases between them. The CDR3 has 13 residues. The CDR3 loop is CASSPPNQETQYF. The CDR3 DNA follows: TGTGCCAGCAGTCCCCCCAACCAAGAGACCCAGTACTTC.

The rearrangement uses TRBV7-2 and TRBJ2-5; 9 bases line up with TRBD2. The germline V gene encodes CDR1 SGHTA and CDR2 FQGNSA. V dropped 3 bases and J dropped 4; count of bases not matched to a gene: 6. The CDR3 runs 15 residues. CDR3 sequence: CASSFRRGGVETQYF. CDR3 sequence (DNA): TGTGCCAGCAGCTTCCGGCGGGGGGGTGTAGAGACCCAGTACTTC.

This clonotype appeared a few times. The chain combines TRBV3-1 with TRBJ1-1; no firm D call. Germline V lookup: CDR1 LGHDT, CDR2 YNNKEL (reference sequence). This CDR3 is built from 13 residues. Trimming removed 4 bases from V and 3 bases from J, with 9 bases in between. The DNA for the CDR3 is TGTGCCAGCAGCCCATCAACGTACACTGAAGCTTTCTTT. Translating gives CASSPSTYTEAFF. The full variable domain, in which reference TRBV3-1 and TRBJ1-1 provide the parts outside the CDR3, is DTAVSQTPKYLVTQMGNDKSIKCEQNLGHDTMYWYKQDSKKFLKIMFSYNNKELIINETVPNRFSPKSPDKAHLNLHINSLELGDSAVYFCASSPSTYTEAFFGQGTRLTVV.

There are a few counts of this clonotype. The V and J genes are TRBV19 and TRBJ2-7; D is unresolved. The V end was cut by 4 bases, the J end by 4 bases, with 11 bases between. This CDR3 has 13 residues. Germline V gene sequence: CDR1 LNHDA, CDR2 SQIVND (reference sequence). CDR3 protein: CASSTFVQYEQYF. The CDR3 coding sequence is TGTGCCAGTAGTACCTTTGTCCAATACGAGCAGTACTTC.

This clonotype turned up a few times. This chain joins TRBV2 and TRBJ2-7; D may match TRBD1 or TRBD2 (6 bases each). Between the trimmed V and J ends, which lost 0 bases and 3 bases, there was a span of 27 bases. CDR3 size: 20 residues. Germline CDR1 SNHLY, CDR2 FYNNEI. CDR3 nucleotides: TGTGCCAGCAGTGAAGCGTGGGGGGCGACAATTCAAATCAAACTCTACGAGCAGTACGTC. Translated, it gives CASSEAWGATIQIKLYEQYV.

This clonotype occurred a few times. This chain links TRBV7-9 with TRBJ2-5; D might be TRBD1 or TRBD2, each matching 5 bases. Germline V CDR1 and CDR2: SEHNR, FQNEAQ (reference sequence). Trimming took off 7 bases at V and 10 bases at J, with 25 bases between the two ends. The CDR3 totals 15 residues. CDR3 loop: CASTHGAGSFGGQYF. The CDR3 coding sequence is TGTGCCAGCACCCACGGGGCAGGGAGCTTCGGAGGCCAGTACTTC. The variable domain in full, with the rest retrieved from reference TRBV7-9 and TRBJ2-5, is DTGVSQNPRHKITKRGQNVTFRCDPISEHNRLYWYRQTLGQGPEFLTYFQNEAQLEKSRLLSDRFSAERPKGSFSTLEIQRTEQGDSAMYLCASTHGAGSFGGQYFGPGTRLLVL.

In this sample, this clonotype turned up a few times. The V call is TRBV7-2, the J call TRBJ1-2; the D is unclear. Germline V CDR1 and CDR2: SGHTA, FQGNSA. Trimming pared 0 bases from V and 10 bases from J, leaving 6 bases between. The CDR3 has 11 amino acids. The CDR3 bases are TGTGCCAGCAGCTTAGCCAGAGCCTACACCTTC. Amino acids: CASSLARAYTF.

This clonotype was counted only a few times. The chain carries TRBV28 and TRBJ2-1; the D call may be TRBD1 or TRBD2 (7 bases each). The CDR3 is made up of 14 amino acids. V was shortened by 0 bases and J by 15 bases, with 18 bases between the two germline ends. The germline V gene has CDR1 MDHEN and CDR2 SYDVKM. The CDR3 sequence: CASSLWGGQGERFF. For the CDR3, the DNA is TGTGCCAGCAGTTTATGGGGGGGGCAGGGGGAACGGTTCTTC.

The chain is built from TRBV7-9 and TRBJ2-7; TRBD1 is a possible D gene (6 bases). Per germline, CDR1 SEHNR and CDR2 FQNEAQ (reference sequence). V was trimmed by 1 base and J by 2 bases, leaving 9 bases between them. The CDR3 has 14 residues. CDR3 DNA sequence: TGTGCCAGCAGCTTAGATCAGGGGCCCTACGAGCAGTACGTC. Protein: CASSLDQGPYEQYV.

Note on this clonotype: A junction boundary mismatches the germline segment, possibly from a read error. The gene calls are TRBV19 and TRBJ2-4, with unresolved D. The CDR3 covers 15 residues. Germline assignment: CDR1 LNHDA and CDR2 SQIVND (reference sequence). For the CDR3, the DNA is TGCGCCAGTAGGCTGAACTCCGCAACGAAAGACATTCAGTACTTC. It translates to CASRLNSATKDIQYF.

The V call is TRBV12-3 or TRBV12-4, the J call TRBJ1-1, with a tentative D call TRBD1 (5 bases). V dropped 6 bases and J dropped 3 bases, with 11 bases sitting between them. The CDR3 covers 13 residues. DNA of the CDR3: TGTGCCAGCAGCGGGGCGGTGTACACTGAAGCTTTCTTT. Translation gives CASSGAVYTEAFF.